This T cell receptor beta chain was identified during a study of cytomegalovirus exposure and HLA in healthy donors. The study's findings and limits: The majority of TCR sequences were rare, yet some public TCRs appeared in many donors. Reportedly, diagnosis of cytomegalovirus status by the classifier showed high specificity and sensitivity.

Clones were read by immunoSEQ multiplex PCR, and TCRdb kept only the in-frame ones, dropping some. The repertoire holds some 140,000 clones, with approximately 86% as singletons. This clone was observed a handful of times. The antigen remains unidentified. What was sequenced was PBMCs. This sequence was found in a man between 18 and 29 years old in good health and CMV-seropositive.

DNA for the CDR3: TGTGCCAGCAGTCCTACTGACGGGAATCAGCCCCAGCATTTT. This gives the protein CASSPTDGNQPQHF. The chain employs TRBV6-6 and TRBJ1-5; no clear D. The CDR3 is 14 residues long. V was cut by 5 bases and J by 4 bases, with 12 bases left in between. CDR1 and CDR2 from the germline V gene are MNHNY and SVGAGI (reference sequence).